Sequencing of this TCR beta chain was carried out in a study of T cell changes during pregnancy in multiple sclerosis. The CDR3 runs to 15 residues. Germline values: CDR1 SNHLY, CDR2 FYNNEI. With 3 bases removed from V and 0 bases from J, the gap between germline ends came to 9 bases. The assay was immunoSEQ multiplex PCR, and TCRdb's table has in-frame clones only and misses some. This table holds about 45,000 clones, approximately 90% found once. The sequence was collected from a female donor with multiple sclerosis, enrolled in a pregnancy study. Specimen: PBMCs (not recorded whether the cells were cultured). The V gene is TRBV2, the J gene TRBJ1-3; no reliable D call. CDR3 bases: TGTGCCAGCAGTGACCCGTACCTCTCTGGAAACACCATATATTTT. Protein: CASSDPYLSGNTIYF.